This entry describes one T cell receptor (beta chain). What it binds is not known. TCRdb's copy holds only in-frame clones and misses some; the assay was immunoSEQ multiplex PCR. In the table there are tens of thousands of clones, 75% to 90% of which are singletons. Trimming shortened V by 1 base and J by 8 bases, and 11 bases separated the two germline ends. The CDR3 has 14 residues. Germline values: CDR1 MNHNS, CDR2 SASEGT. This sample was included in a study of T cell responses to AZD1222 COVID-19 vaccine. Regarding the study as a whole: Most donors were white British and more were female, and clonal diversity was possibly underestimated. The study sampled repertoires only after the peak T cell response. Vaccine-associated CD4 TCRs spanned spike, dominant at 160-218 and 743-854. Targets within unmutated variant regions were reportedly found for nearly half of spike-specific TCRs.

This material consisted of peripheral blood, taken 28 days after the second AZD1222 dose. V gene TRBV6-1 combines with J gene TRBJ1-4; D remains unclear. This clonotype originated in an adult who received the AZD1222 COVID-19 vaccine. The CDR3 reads CASSEGGAGEKLFF. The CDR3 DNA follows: TGTGCCAGCAGTGAAGGGGGTGCGGGAGAAAAACTGTTTTTT.